This TCR beta chain was documented in a study of shared clonotypes between healthy human individuals. General study points: In four donors, about 5% of naive CD4 clonotypes appeared in common.

Worth noting for this clone: Its antigen is as yet unknown.

CDR3 size: 14 residues. The germline V gene has CDR1 SGHAT and CDR2 FQNNGV. With V trimmed by 6 bases and J by 3 bases, 6 bases remained unmatched. The input for sorted-subset replicate PCRs was around 210 ng DNA, tens of thousands of T cell genomes. Produced via immunoSEQ multiplex PCR; TCRdb's table is partial and in-frame only. The data hold 2.3 million or so clones, with approximately 95% observed a single time. This chain links TRBV11-2 with TRBJ2-7, with 9 bases that match TRBD2. This TCR came from a man younger than 35 in good health. Some clones in this sample may be carry-over from other donors' samples. The sample was naive CD4+ T cells from PBMCs. Described subset: CD45RA+ positively selected. This CDR3 reads CASRRLAESYEQYF. The CDR3 DNA follows: TGTGCCAGCAGACGACTAGCGGAAAGCTACGAGCAGTACTTC. Combining the CDR3 with reference TRBV11-2 and TRBJ2-7 gives the whole variable domain EAGVAQSPRYKIIEKRQSVAFWCNPISGHATLYWYQQILGQGPKLLIQFQNNGVVDDSQLPKDRFSAERLKGVDSTLKIQPAKLEDSAVYLCASRRLAESYEQYFGPGTRLTVT.